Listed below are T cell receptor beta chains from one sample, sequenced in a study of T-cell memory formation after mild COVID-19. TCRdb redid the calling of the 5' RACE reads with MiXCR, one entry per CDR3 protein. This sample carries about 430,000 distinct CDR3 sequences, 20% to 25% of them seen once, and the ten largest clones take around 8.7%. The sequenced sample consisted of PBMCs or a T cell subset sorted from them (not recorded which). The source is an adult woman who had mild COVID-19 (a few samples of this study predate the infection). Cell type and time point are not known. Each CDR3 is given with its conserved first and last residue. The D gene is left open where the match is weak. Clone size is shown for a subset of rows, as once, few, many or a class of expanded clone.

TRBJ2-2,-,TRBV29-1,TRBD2,CSVEFAGGLTGELFF,TGCAGCGTTGAGTTTGCGGGAGGCCTCACCGGGGAGCTGTTTTTT
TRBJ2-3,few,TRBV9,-,CASSGPGDTQYF,TGTGCCAGCAGCGGCCCCGGAGATACGCAGTATTTT
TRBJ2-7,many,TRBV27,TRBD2,CASTSSSGLIYEQYF,TGTGCCAGCACTAGCAGTAGCGGGTTGATCTACGAGCAGTACTTC
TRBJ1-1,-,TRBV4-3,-,CASSQARTVNTEAFF,TGCGCCAGCAGCCAAGCCAGGACAGTGAACACTGAAGCTTTCTTT
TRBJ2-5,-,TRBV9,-,CASSVGTQETQYF,TGTGCCAGCAGCGTAGGAACACAAGAGACCCAGTACTTC
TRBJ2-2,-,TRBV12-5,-,CASGLSAGELFF,TGTGCTAGTGGTTTAAGCGCCGGGGAGCTGTTTTTT
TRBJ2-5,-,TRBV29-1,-,CSVEVADQETQYF,TGCAGCGTTGAGGTAGCGGACCAAGAGACCCAGTACTTC
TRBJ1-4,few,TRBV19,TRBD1,CASSIDVGQGSRSNEKLFF,TGTGCCAGTAGTATAGATGTCGGACAGGGCAGTCGATCTAATGAAAAACTGTTTTTT
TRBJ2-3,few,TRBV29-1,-,CSVEDLHPGGTDTQYF,TGCAGCGTTGAAGATCTTCATCCAGGGGGCACAGATACGCAGTATTTT
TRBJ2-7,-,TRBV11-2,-,CASSQFELYEQYF,TGTGCCAGCAGCCAGTTTGAACTCTACGAGCAGTACTTC
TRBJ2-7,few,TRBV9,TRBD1,CASSVDDRGLEQYF,TGTGCCAGCAGCGTAGACGACAGGGGGCTCGAGCAGTACTTC
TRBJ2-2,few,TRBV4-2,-,CASSYEGGNGELFF,TGTGCCAGCAGTTATGAAGGGGGGAACGGGGAGCTGTTTTTT
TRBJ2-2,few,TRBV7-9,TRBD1,CASSLAPGQGNTGELFF,TGTGCCAGCAGCTTAGCTCCGGGACAGGGGAACACCGGGGAGCTGTTTTTT
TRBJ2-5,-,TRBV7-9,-,CASSLESGGSGETQYF,TGTGCCAGCAGCTTAGAGTCTGGGGGGTCCGGGGAGACCCAGTACTTC
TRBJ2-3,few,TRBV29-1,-,CSALIDTQYF,TGCAGTGCTTTGATAGATACGCAGTATTTT
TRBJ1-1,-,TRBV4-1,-,CASSQAPMNTEAFF,TGCGCCAGCAGCCAAGCACCTATGAACACTGAAGCTTTCTTT
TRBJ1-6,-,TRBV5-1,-,CASSQVTGNSPLHF,TGCGCCAGCAGTCAAGTAACGGGTAATTCACCCCTCCACTTT
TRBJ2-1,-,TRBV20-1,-,CSASLDSSNEQFF,TGCAGTGCTAGTTTGGACAGCAGTAATGAGCAGTTCTTC
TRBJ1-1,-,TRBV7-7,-,CASSLMTNTEAFF,TGTGCCAGCAGCTTGATGACGAACACTGAAGCTTTCTTT
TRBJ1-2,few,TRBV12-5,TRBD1,CASGLVPLGQGHGGYGYTF,TGTGCTAGTGGTTTGGTCCCCCTCGGACAGGGCCATGGCGGCTATGGCTACACCTTC
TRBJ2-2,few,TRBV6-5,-,CASSGQSPYTGELFF,TGTGCCAGCAGCGGTCAGAGCCCCTACACCGGGGAGCTGTTTTTT
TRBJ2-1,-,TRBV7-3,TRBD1,CASSLTGDRFNEQFF,TGTGCCAGCAGCTTAACAGGGGACAGGTTCAATGAGCAGTTCTTC
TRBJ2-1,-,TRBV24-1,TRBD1,CATGTGYYNEQFF,TGTGCCACCGGGACAGGGTACTACAATGAGCAGTTCTTC
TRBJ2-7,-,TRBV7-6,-,CASSKDISYEQYF,TGTGCCAGCAGCAAGGACATATCCTACGAGCAGTACTTC
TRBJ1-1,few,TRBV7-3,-,CASSLRPGKNTEAFF,TGTGCCAGCAGCTTAAGGCCGGGAAAGAACACTGAAGCTTTCTTT
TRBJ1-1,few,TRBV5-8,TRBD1,CASSSGQAEAFF,TGTGCCAGCAGCTCCGGACAGGCTGAAGCTTTCTTT
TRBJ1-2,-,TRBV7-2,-,CASEAGGLYGYTF,TGTGCCAGCGAGGCCGGGGGGCTCTATGGCTACACCTTC
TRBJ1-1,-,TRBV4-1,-,CASSALGFENTEAFF,TGCGCCAGCAGCGCCCTAGGCTTCGAGAACACTGAAGCTTTCTTT
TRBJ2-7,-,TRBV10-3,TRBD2,CATSGGGPSYEQYF,TGTGCCACCTCGGGAGGGGGGCCTTCCTACGAGCAGTACTTC
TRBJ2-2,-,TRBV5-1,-,CASSPRQRMGTGELFF,TGCGCCAGCAGCCCCCGACAGAGAATGGGCACCGGGGAGCTGTTTTTT
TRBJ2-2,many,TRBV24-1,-,CATSDFATEYTGELFF,TGTGCCACCAGTGATTTCGCGACAGAGTATACCGGGGAGCTGTTTTTT
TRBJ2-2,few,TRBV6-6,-,CASRARELFF,TGTGCCAGCAGGGCTAGGGAGCTGTTTTTT
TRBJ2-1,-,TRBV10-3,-,CAISRGVSEQFF,TGTGCCATCAGCCGAGGGGTTAGCGAGCAGTTCTTC
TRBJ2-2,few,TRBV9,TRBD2,CASQVGLAVANTGELFF,TGTGCCAGCCAGGTGGGACTAGCGGTTGCGAACACCGGGGAGCTGTTTTTT
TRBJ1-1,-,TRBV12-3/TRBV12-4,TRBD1,CASIRDRGMNTEAFF,TGTGCCAGCATCAGGGACAGGGGGATGAACACTGAAGCTTTCTTT
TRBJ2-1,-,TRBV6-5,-,CASSSLGGGHYNEQFF,TGTGCCAGCAGTTCTCTGGGGGGGGGCCATTACAATGAGCAGTTCTTC
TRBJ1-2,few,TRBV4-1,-,CASSQVPAANYGYTF,TGCGCCAGCAGCCAGGTACCAGCTGCTAACTATGGCTACACCTTC
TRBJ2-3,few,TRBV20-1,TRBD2,CSARTLAGATDTQYF,TGCAGTGCCCGGACGCTAGCGGGAGCTACAGATACGCAGTATTTT
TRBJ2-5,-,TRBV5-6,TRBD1,CASQTSGGTGDQETQYF,TGTGCCAGCCAAACCTCGGGCGGGACAGGGGACCAAGAGACCCAGTACTTC
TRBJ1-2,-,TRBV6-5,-,CASSYSKYSPIYGYTF,TGTGCCAGCAGTTACTCGAAATATTCCCCGATCTATGGCTACACCTTC
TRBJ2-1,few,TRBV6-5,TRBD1,CASSSDRGTYNEQFF,TGTGCCAGCAGTTCGGACAGGGGTACCTACAATGAGCAGTTCTTC
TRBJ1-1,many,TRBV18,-,CASSPDSLNTEAFF,TGTGCCAGCAGCCCAGACAGCTTGAACACTGAAGCTTTCTTT
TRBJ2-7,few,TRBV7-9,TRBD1,CASSPQGANEQYF,TGTGCCAGCAGCCCACAGGGGGCTAACGAGCAGTACTTC
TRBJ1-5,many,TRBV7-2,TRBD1,CASSVRGEQPQHF,TGTGCCAGCAGCGTCAGGGGGGAACAGCCCCAGCATTTT
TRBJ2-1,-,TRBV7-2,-,CASSDGQSSYNEQFF,TGTGCCAGCAGTGACGGACAGAGCTCCTACAATGAGCAGTTCTTC
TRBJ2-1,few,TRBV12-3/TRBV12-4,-,CASRTGYNEQFF,TGTGCCAGCAGGACAGGATACAATGAGCAGTTCTTC
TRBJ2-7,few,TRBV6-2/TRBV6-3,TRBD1,CASSHWGRTGGSYEQYF,TGTGCCAGCAGCCACTGGGGTCGGACAGGGGGGTCCTACGAGCAGTACTTC
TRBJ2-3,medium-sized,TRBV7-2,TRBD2,CASSLTSSGSPGTDTQYF,TGTGCCAGCAGCTTAACCTCTAGCGGTTCCCCGGGCACAGATACGCAGTATTTT
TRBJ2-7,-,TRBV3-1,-,CASSHLYYEQYF,TGTGCCAGCAGCCATCTTTACTACGAGCAGTACTTC
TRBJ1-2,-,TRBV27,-,CASSLQGSLVYGYTF,TGTGCCAGCAGCCTACAGGGCTCGTTAGTTTATGGCTACACCTTC
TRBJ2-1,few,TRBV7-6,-,CASSSPGRGNEQFF,TGTGCCAGCAGCTCCCCGGGGCGGGGCAATGAGCAGTTCTTC